The 21 T cell receptor beta chains below come from one sample, sequenced in a study of cytomegalovirus exposure and HLA in healthy donors. Vbeta (60) and Jbeta (13) primers were used in the PCR. Libraries were prepared by immunoSEQ multiplex PCR; TCRdb keeps only in-frame clonotypes and omits some of them. This sample has under 200,000 clones, with 70% to 80% found just once. The sequencing input was PBMCs. The receptors stem from a male donor in good health and CMV-seropositive.

This clone was seen a handful of times. The rearrangement links TRBV6-6 to TRBJ1-4; TRBD1 aligns across 7 bases. The CDR3 has 16 amino acids. Germline loops: CDR1 MNHNY, CDR2 SVGAGI (reference sequence). The V segment lost 7 bases and the J segment 0 bases; nucleotides outside the gene matches: 8. In nucleotides, the CDR3 is TGTGCCAGCACTCGAAGGACAGGCGCAACTAATGAAAAACTGTTTTTT. Translated: CASTRRTGATNEKLFF.

The V gene is TRBV7-2, the J gene TRBJ2-5; D not resolved. The V end lost 10 bases, the J end lost 4 bases, and 16 bases lay between the germline ends. The CDR3 contains 13 residues. CDR1 SGHTA and CDR2 FQGNSA come from the germline V gene. The CDR3 is CATTQVSPETQYF. In DNA form, the CDR3 reads TGTGCCACCACTCAGGTTTCGCCAGAGACCCAGTACTTC.

The gene calls are TRBV14 and TRBJ1-1, with 8 bases aligning to TRBD1. CDR1 is SGHDN, CDR2 FVKESK, per germline. J lost 11 bases, V lost 3 bases, and 5 bases had no gene match. The CDR3 is 12 residues long. The CDR3 protein is CASSHRQGRAFF. CDR3 bases: TGTGCCAGCAGCCACCGACAGGGGAGGGCTTTCTTT.

The chain carries TRBV5-1 and TRBJ1-5; 8 bases are shared with TRBD1. Trimming at V came to 5 bases and at J to 4 bases, leaving 11 bases not matched to a gene. CDR1 is SGHRS and CDR2 is YFSETQ in the germline V gene. CDR3 size: 16 residues. The CDR3 DNA reads TGCGCCAGCAGACCCCCCGGACAGGGATCGAATCAGCCCCAGCATTTT. This codes for CASRPPGQGSNQPQHF.

The rearrangement joins TRBV11-2 to TRBJ2-5, with 14 bases matching TRBD2. Trimming at V came to 8 bases and at J to 1 base, leaving 12 bases not matched to a gene. The germline V gene encodes CDR1 SGHAT and CDR2 FQNNGV. The CDR3 is made up of 18 amino acids. CDR3 protein: CASGTPRGTSGSQETQYF. The CDR3 region has the DNA TGTGCCAGCGGCACACCCAGGGGGACTAGCGGGAGCCAAGAGACCCAGTACTTC.

The gene calls are TRBV10-3 and TRBJ1-5; D is undetermined. The germline CDR1 and CDR2 sequences are ENHRY and SYGVKD. With 11 bases removed from V and 0 bases from J, the gap between germline ends came to 11 bases. This CDR3 comprises 13 residues. The CDR3 coding sequence is TGTGCCTCAACAGATTATAGCAATCAGCCCCAGCATTTT. It is translated as CASTDYSNQPQHF.

The chain is built from TRBV29-1 and TRBJ1-1; 9 nucleotides align to TRBD1. Unmatched junction bases numbered 5, after V lost 4 bases and J lost 5 bases. The germline V gene has CDR1 SQVTM and CDR2 ANQGSEA. The CDR3 sequence is 13 residues long. The CDR3 region has the DNA TGCAGCGTTGGGGGTGACAGGGGGACTGAAGCTTTCTTT. This codes for CSVGGDRGTEAFF.

The rearrangement joins TRBV4-3 to TRBJ2-3; 10 bases align to TRBD2. The CDR3 has 15 amino acids. CDR1 is LGHNA and CDR2 is YSLEER in the germline V gene. V shed 4 bases, J shed 7 bases, and the junction held 8 bases outside the gene matches. The CDR3 reads CASSPLAGPLNTQYF. For the CDR3, the DNA is TGCGCCAGCAGCCCACTAGCGGGACCCCTGAATACGCAGTATTTT.

This clone was counted a few times. V is TRBV6-5 and J is TRBJ1-4, with D possibly being TRBD1 (6 bases). Trimming removed 6 bases from V and 7 bases from J, with 15 bases in between. The CDR3 has 14 residues. CDR1 is MNHEY, CDR2 SVGAGI, per germline. CDR3 in amino acids: CASSRRTVFEKLFF. The CDR3 bases are TGTGCCAGCAGCCGCCGGACAGTTTTTGAAAAACTGTTTTTT.

The V and J genes are TRBV15 and TRBJ1-2; D ambiguous. Trimming cost V 0 bases and J 13 bases, with 9 bases left between them. CDR1 LNHNV and CDR2 YYDKDF come from the germline V gene (reference sequence). The CDR3 has 11 amino acids. The CDR3 nucleotides read TGTGCCACCAGCAGAGACGGAGAGTGCACCTTC. Protein: CATSRDGECTF.

This clone has more than one count but fewer than ten. The V gene is TRBV6-5, the J gene TRBJ1-1, with D perhaps TRBD1 (5 bases). V was trimmed by 8 bases and J by 1 base, leaving 8 bases between them. This CDR3 spans 12 amino acids. The germline gives CDR1 MNHEY, CDR2 SVGAGI. CDR3 protein: CASGRANTEAFF. CDR3 DNA: TGTGCCAGCGGCAGGGCGAACACTGAAGCTTTCTTT.

The CDR3 loop reads CAISGGTGGNSNQPQHF. The DNA for the CDR3 is TGTGCCATCAGTGGGGGGACAGGGGGAAATAGCAATCAGCCCCAGCATTTT. The rearrangement links TRBV10-3 to TRBJ1-5, with 11 positions matching TRBD1. The J segment lost 0 bases and the V segment lost 4 bases, leaving 5 bases of the junction unmatched. Germline V gene sequence: CDR1 ENHRY, CDR2 SYGVKD. This CDR3 has 17 amino acids.

The CDR3 spells CASSFFASGGYQETQYF. The CDR3, as DNA: TGTGCCAGCAGCTTTTTCGCTAGCGGGGGGTACCAAGAGACCCAGTACTTC. This chain connects TRBV5-8 to TRBJ2-5; 11 bases fit TRBD2. Looked up from germline, CDR1 is SGHTS and CDR2 is YDEGEE. Trimming cost V 2 bases and J 0 bases; bases outside gene matches: 6. CDR3 size: 17 residues.

The gene calls are TRBV5-1 and TRBJ2-1, with 9 bases fitting TRBD2. The trim removed 0 bases at V and 5 bases at J, leaving 0 bases unmatched. Germline CDR1 and CDR2: SGHRS and YFSETQ. The CDR3 has 14 amino acids. CDR3 sequence reads: CASSLGLADNEQFF. The DNA for the CDR3 is TGCGCCAGCAGCTTGGGACTAGCGGACAATGAGCAGTTCTTC.

The genes are TRBV6-6 and TRBJ1-1; a weak D match, TRBD1 (5 bases). Germline loops: CDR1 MNHNY, CDR2 SVGAGI (reference sequence). The CDR3 sequence is 15 residues long. V was clipped by 1 base and J by 4 bases, with 13 bases between them. CDR3 region: CASSYYGREGTEAFF. CDR3 bases: TGTGCCAGCAGTTACTATGGCAGGGAGGGCACTGAAGCTTTCTTT.

The rearrangement uses TRBV19 and TRBJ2-2, with TRBD2 as a possible D gene (5 bases). Germline CDR1 is LNHDA and CDR2 is SQIVND (reference sequence). The CDR3 length is 14 residues. The V end was cut by 10 bases, the J end by 5 bases, with 17 bases between. The CDR3 DNA sequence: TGTGCCACCACAAGGAGCGGCATGACCGGGGAGCTGTTTTTT. It translates to CATTRSGMTGELFF.

The genes are TRBV6-4 and TRBJ2-3; 7 nucleotides match TRBD2. After removal of 6 bases from V and 4 bases from J, the junction contained 10 bases not matched to a gene. In germline, CDR1 is MRHNA, CDR2 SNTAGT. The CDR3 sequence is 15 residues long. The CDR3 DNA is TGTGCCAGCAGCCGCGCCGGGGGGTCAGCAGATACGCAGTATTTT. This gives the protein CASSRAGGSADTQYF.

This clone was observed a few times. The chain joins TRBV7-9 to TRBJ1-3; weak D call: TRBD1 (5 bases). Germline lookup yields CDR1 SEHNR and CDR2 FQNEAQ (reference sequence). V gave up 4 bases and J gave up 6 bases, with 13 bases separating them. This CDR3 contains 14 residues. In nucleotides, the CDR3 is TGTGCCAGCAGCTCTGGGGCCGGAGTAAACACCATATATTTT. This sequence encodes CASSSGAGVNTIYF.

The table lists this clone with a few counts. The chain combines TRBV10-3 with TRBJ1-1, with 10 bases fitting TRBD1. CDR3 length equals 17 residues. The V segment lost 4 bases and the J segment 0 bases; nucleotides outside the gene matches: 8. Germline CDR1 and CDR2: ENHRY and SYGVKD. The CDR3 DNA is TGTGCCATCAGTGGTCGACAGGGGGCGAGTATGAACACTGAAGCTTTCTTT. Translation: CAISGRQGASMNTEAFF.

The gene calls are TRBV6-5 and TRBJ1-1; possibly TRBD1 for D (5 bases). CDR1 MNHEY and CDR2 SVGAGI come from the germline V gene. V lost 0 bases and J lost 3, with 11 bases in between. The CDR3 totals 15 residues. This CDR3 is CASSYSKRGDTEAFF. The CDR3 coding sequence is TGTGCCAGCAGTTACTCGAAGCGGGGGGACACTGAAGCTTTCTTT.

The chain carries TRBV5-1 and TRBJ2-3; TRBD1 agrees at 8 bases. Germline CDR1 SGHRS, CDR2 YFSETQ. The CDR3 runs to 15 residues. Trimming at V came to 7 bases and at J to 5 bases, leaving 12 bases not matched to a gene. CDR3 sequence reads: CASGYGQGGVDTQYF. CDR3 coding DNA: TGCGCCAGCGGATACGGACAGGGTGGGGTAGATACGCAGTATTTT.